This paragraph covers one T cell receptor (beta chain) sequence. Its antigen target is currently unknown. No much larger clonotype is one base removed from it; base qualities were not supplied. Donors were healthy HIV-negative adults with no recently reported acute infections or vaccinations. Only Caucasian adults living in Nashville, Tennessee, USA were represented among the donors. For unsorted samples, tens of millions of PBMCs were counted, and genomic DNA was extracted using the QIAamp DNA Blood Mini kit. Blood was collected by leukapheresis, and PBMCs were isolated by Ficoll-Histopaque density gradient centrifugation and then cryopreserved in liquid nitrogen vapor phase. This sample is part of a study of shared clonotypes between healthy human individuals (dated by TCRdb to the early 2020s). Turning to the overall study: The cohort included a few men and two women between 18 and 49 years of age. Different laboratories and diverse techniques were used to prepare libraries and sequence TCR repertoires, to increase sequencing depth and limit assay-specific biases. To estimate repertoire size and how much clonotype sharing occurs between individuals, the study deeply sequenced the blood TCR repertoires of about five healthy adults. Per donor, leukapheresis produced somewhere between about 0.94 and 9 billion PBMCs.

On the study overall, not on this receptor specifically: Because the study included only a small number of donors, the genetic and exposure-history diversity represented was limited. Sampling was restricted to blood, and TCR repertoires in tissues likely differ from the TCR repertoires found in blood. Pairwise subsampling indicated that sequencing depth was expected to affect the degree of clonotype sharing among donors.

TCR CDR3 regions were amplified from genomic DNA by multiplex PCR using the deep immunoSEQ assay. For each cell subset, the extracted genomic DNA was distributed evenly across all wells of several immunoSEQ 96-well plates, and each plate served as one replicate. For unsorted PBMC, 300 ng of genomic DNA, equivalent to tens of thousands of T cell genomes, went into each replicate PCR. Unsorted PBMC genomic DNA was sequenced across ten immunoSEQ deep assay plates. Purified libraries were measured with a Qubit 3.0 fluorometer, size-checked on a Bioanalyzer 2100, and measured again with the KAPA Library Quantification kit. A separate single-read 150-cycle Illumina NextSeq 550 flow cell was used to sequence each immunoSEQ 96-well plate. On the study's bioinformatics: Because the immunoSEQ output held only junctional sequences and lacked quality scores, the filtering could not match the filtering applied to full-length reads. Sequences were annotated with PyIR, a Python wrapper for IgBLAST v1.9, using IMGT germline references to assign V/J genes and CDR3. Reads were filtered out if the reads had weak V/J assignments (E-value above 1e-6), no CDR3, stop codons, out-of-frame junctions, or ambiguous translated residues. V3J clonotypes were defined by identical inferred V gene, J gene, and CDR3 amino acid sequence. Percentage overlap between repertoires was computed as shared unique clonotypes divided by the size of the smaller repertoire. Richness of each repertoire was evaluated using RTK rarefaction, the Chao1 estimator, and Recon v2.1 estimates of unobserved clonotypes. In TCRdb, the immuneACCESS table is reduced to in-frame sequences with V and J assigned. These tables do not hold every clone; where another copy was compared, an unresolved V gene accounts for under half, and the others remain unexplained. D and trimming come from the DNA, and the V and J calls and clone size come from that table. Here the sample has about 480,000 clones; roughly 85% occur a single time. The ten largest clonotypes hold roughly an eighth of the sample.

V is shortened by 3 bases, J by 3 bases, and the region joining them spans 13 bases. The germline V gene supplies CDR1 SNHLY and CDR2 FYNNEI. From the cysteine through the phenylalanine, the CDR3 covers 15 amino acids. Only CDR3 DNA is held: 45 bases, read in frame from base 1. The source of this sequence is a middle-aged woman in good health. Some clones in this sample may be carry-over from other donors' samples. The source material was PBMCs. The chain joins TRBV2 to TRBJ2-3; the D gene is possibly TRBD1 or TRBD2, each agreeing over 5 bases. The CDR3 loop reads CASSEGDQSTDTQYF. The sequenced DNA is TGTGCCAGCAGTGAGGGGGACCAGTCGACAGATACGCAGTATTTT.